These 7 T cell receptor beta chains came from one sample sequenced in a study of T cell clonotyping in hematopoietic cell transplantation. TCRdb's copy holds only in-frame clones and misses some; the assay was immunoSEQ multiplex PCR. The table has 11,000 to 15,000 clones, 62% seen once. Sequencing input: PBMCs. These receptors came from a human donor who either received an allogeneic hematopoietic cell transplant for a myeloid malignancy or was a related donor (not recorded which). Some clones in this sample may be carry-over from other donors' samples.

The V gene is TRBV6-6, the J gene TRBJ2-1, with unresolved D. The CDR3 is 13 amino acids. The germline CDR1 and CDR2 sequences are MNHNY and SVGAGI (reference sequence). V was cut by 4 bases and J by 5 bases, with 9 bases left in between. The CDR3 region has the DNA TGTGCCAGCAGTTTATACAGTGACAATGAGCAGTTCTTC. As protein: CASSLYSDNEQFF.

This chain uses TRBV10-1 with TRBJ2-7; maybe TRBD2 (5 bases). Germline CDR1 is WNHNN and CDR2 is SYGVQD (reference sequence). V shed 10 bases and J shed 5 bases, with 18 bases lying between them. The CDR3 is 13 amino acids. The DNA of the CDR3 is TGCGCCACTAGAGAGGGATTATCTGACGAGCAGTACTTC. It translates to CATREGLSDEQYF.

The chain couples TRBV4-1 to TRBJ1-2; TRBD1 matches at 8 bases. V shed 2 bases and J 4 bases; nucleotides not matched to a gene: 12. Looked up from germline, CDR1 is MGHRA and CDR2 is YSYEKL. This CDR3 has 17 amino acids. The CDR3 spells CASSQSTGTGSSYGYTF. The CDR3 nucleotides are TGCGCCAGCAGCCAATCTACCGGGACAGGATCCTCCTATGGCTACACCTTC.

This clone was seen a single time. The genes are TRBV7-2 and TRBJ1-2; 9 positions match TRBD1. Germline lookup yields CDR1 SGHTA and CDR2 FQGNSA. The CDR3 runs to 15 residues. The trim removed 4 bases at V and 8 bases at J, leaving 11 bases unmatched. The CDR3 nucleotides are TGTGCCAGCAGCTCCGACCCCGGGACAGGGAAAGGCTACACCTTC. It yields the protein CASSSDPGTGKGYTF.

The chain recombines TRBV6-5 with TRBJ1-1, with 7 bases identical to TRBD1. V trimming: 0 bases; J trimming: 4 bases; junction bases outside the gene matches: 8. The CDR3 has 16 residues. Germline V gene data show CDR1 as MNHEY and CDR2 as SVGAGI. CDR3 nucleotide sequence: TGTGCCAGCAGTTACTCTTCGGATTCAGGGGGCACTGAAGCTTTCTTT. Translating gives CASSYSSDSGGTEAFF.

By sample share, this clone is medium-sized. J is TRBJ1-2 and V is TRBV30; 8 bases match TRBD1. The CDR3 contains 13 residues. Germline CDR1 is GTSNPN and CDR2 is SVGIG (reference sequence). The V gene end was trimmed by 5 bases and the J gene end by 2 bases; junction bases not matched to a gene: 4. The CDR3 DNA sequence: TGTGCCTGGGGACAGGGACAGAACTATGGCTACACCTTC. Protein product: CAWGQGQNYGYTF.

The rearrangement links TRBV6-1 to TRBJ1-6, with 12 bases matching TRBD1. The CDR3 is made up of 14 amino acids. CDR1 is MNHNS, CDR2 SASEGT, per germline. V lost 6 bases to trimming and J lost 8 bases; unmatched junction nucleotides: 2. CDR3: CASRGTGGYSPLHF. For the CDR3, the DNA is TGTGCCAGCAGAGGGACAGGGGGCTATTCACCCCTCCACTTT.